One T cell receptor beta chain is described in this entry. Its antigen is unknown. At one boundary the junction diverges from the germline segment, which might be a read error. This specimen comes from a study of T cell repertoires in cytomegalovirus infection. Study at large: Peptides in the study included HLA-C-restricted and HLA-B-restricted CMV epitopes. From public TCR beta signatures came an indication of both CMV infection and matching HLA type. Study outcomes and limitations: There were carriers of CMV plus the relevant HLA, and cumulative public TCR beta family frequency identified them. The response measured ex vivo was dominated by TCR beta clonotypes (HLA-C-restricted and CMV-specific).

Germline loops: CDR1 MGHRA, CDR2 YSYEKL. The CDR3 has 15 residues. TCRdb used MiXCR to reprocess the reads, holding one entry per CDR3 protein. The data show 650,000 to 850,000 distinct CDR3 sequences, almost 30% seen once. The genes are TRBV4-1 and TRBJ1-1; D might be TRBD1 (5 bases). The source is a human donor in good health (CMV status not recorded). Some clones in this sample may be carry-over from other donors' samples. The source material was cultured CD8+ T cells from PBMCs, sampled from culture after CMV antigen stimulation. CDR3 sequence: CASSQTGRLGTEAFF. CDR3 nucleotide sequence: TGTGCCAGCAGCCAGACGGGACGTTTGGGCACTGAAGCTTTCTTT.